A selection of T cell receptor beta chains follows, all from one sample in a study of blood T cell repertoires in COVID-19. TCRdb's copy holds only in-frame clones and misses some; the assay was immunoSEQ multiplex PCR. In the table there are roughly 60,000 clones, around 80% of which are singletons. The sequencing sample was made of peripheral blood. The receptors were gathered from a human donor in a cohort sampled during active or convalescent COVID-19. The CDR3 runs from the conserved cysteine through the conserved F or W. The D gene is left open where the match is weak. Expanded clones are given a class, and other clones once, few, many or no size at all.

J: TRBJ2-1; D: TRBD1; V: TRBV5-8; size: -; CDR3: CASSSRTGDNEQFF; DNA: TGTGCCAGCAGCTCAAGGACAGGGGACAATGAGCAGTTCTTC
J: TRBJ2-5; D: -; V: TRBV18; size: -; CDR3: CASSPPIYSETQYF; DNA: TGTGCCAGCTCACCACCGATATACTCAGAGACCCAGTACTTC
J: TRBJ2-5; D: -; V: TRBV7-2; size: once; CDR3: CASRFGGDQETQYF; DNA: TGTGCCAGCCGTTTTGGCGGGGACCAAGAGACCCAGTACTTC
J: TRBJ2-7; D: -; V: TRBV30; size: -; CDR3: CAWNQGHLTKEQYF; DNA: TGTGCCTGGAACCAGGGTCATCTAACGAAGGAGCAGTACTTC
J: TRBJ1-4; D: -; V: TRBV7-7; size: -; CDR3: CASSLTQDEKLFF; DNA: TGTGCTAGCAGCTTAACCCAGGATGAAAAACTGTTTTTT
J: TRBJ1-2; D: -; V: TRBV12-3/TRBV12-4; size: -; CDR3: CASSPGGFYGYTF; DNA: TGTGCCAGCAGCCCCGGAGGTTTCTATGGCTACACCTTC
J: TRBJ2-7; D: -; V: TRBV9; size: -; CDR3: CASSANMDEQYF; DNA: TGTGCCAGCAGCGCAAACATGGACGAGCAGTACTTC
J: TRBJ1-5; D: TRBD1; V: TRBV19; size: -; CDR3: CASSIGRTGNQPQHF; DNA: TGTGCCAGTAGTATAGGTCGGACAGGGAATCAGCCCCAGCATTTT
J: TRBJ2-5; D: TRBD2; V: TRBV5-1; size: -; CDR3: CASSSGTSGGETQYF; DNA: TGCGCCAGCAGCTCAGGGACTAGCGGGGGAGAGACCCAGTACTTC
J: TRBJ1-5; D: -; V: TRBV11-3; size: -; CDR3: CASSYQYSHPNQPQHF; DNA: TGTGCCAGCAGCTACCAATACAGCCATCCCAATCAGCCCCAGCATTTT
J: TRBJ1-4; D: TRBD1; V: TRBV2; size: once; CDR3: CASSSDRGNEKLFF; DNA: TGTGCCAGCAGTTCGGACAGGGGGAATGAAAAACTGTTTTTT
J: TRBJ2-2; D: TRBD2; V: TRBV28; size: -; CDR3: CASTGGGLVDTGELFF; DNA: TGTGCCAGCACCGGGGGTGGACTAGTGGACACCGGGGAGCTGTTTTTT
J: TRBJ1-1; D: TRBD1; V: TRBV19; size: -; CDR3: CASSSLGRQGNTEAFF; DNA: TGTGCCAGTAGTTCCCTGGGGAGACAGGGGAACACTGAAGCTTTCTTT
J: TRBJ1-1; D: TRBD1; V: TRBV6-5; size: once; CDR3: CASSLTGGKYTEAFF; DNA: TGTGCCAGCAGTTTAACAGGGGGCAAGTACACTGAAGCTTTCTTT
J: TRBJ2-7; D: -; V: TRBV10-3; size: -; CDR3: CATGQGRTSGLYEQYF; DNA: TGTGCCACGGGCCAGGGGCGAACTTCGGGGCTCTACGAGCAGTACTTC
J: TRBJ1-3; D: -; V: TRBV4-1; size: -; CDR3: CACPMKSGNTIYF; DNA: TGCGCCTGCCCTATGAAGTCTGGAAACACCATATATTTT
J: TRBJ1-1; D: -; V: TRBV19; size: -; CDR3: CASSIALLGGARDTEAFF; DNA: TGTGCCAGTAGTATAGCCCTTCTAGGAGGGGCTAGGGACACTGAAGCTTTCTTT
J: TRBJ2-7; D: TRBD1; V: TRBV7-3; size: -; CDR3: CASSLSGQGTHEQYF; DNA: TGTGCCAGCAGCTTATCGGGACAGGGTACACACGAGCAGTACTTC
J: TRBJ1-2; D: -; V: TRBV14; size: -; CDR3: CASSSGQSYGYTF; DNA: TGTGCCAGCAGCTCAGGCCAGAGCTATGGCTACACCTTC
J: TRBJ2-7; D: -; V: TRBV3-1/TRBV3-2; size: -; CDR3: CASSQDRQLAYEQYF; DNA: TGTGCCAGCAGCCAAGATCGACAGTTAGCCTACGAGCAGTACTTC
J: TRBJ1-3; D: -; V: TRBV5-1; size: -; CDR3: CASSLGGQATGNTIYF; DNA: TGCGCCAGCAGCTTGGGAGGGCAGGCCACTGGAAACACCATATATTTT
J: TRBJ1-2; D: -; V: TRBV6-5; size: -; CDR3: CASSYSTGLYGYTF; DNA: TGTGCCAGCAGTTACTCTACAGGGCTCTATGGCTACACCTTC
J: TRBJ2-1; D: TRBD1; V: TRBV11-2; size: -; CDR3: CASSHGQGGAGRNEQFF; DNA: TGTGCCAGCAGCCATGGGCAAGGGGGCGCAGGGCGCAATGAGCAGTTCTTC
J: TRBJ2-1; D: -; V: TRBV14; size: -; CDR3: CASSPRVSSYNEQFF; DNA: TGTGCCAGCAGTCCCAGGGTGTCGTCCTACAATGAGCAGTTCTTC
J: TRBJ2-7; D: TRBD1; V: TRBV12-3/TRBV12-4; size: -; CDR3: CASSVRDSYEQYF; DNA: TGTGCCAGCAGTGTTAGGGACAGCTACGAGCAGTACTTC
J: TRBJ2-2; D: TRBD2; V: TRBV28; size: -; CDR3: CASSLLAGGFTGELFF; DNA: TGTGCCAGCAGCCTACTAGCGGGGGGCTTCACCGGGGAGCTGTTTTTT
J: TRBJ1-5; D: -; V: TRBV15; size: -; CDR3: CATSSRNLIGGQPQHF; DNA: TGTGCCACCAGCAGCCGAAACTTAATTGGAGGTCAGCCCCAGCATTTT
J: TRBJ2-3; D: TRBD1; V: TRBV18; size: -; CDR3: CASSPQSGGADTQYF; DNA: TGTGCCAGCTCACCACAGTCAGGGGGCGCAGATACGCAGTATTTT
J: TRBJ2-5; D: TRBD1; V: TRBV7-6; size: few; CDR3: CASSLGGTGVETQYF; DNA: TGTGCCAGCAGCTTAGGCGGGACAGGGGTTGAGACCCAGTACTTC
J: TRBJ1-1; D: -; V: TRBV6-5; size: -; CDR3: CASRHGGNTEAFF; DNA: TGTGCCAGCAGACACGGCGGGAACACTGAAGCTTTCTTT
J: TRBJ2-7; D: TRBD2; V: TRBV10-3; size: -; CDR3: CAISESGVAGGIYEQYF; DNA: TGTGCCATCAGTGAGTCGGGAGTAGCGGGGGGGATCTACGAGCAGTACTTC
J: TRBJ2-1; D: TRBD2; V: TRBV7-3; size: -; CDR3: CASSPNLGGSGGNNEQFF; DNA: TGTGCCAGCAGCCCCAACCTGGGGGGTAGCGGGGGCAACAATGAGCAGTTCTTC
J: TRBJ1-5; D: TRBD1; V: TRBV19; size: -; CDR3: CASSYRQGNSNQPQHF; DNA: TGTGCCAGTAGCTACCGACAGGGAAATAGCAATCAGCCCCAGCATTTT
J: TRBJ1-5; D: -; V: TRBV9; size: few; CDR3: CASSVGGQHNQPQHF; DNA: TGTGCCAGCAGCGTAGGAGGACAGCACAATCAGCCCCAGCATTTT
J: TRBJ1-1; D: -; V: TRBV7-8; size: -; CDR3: CASSLGRLNTEAFF; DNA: TGTGCCAGCAGCTTAGGGAGACTGAACACTGAAGCTTTCTTT
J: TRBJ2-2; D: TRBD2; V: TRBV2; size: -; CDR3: CASSQRGNTGELFF; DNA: TGTGCCAGCAGTCAGCGGGGGAACACCGGGGAGCTGTTTTTT
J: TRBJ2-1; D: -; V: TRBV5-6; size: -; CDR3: CASSFRNEQFF; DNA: TGTGCCAGCAGCTTTCGCAATGAGCAGTTCTTC
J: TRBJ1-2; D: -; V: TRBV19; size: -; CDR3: CATPQGPNYGYTF; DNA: TGTGCCACCCCGCAGGGCCCTAACTATGGCTACACCTTC
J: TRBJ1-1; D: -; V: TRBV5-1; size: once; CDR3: CASSPQPDKNTEAFF; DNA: TGCGCCAGCAGCCCCCAACCCGACAAGAACACTGAAGCTTTCTTT
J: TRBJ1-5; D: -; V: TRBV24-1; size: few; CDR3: CATSDFLGGQPQHF; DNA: TGTGCCACCAGTGATTTCCTCGGGGGTCAGCCCCAGCATTTT
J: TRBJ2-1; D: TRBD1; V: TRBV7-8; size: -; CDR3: CASSTRTGLGFF; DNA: TGTGCCAGCAGCACGAGGACAGGGTTGGGGTTCTTC
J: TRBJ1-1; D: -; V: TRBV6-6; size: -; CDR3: CASSSQQTGAFF; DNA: TGTGCCAGCAGTTCTCAACAAACAGGAGCTTTCTTT
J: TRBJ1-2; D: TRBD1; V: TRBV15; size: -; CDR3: CATSSQGARSQGYTF; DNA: TGTGCCACCAGCAGCCAGGGGGCCCGGTCGCAAGGCTACACCTTC
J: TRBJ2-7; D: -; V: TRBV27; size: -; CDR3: CASSSRVSYEQYF; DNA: TGTGCCAGCAGTTCCAGGGTCTCCTACGAGCAGTACTTC
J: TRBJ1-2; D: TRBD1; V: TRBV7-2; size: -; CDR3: CASSFMEGQGVYGYTF; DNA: TGTGCCAGCAGCTTTATGGAGGGACAGGGTGTCTATGGCTACACCTTC